One T cell receptor (beta chain) is described in this entry. The sample is drawn from a study of blood T cell repertoires in COVID-19. In the study overall: PBMCs, B-cell-depleted T cells, or T cells were the source of the cDNA or gDNA that made up the material.

Authors' data handling: The authors estimated nucleated cell counts from reference gene primer amplification. Assay used: immunoSEQ multiplex PCR; TCRdb lists only in-frame clones, some missing. The V and J calls and the clone size are those of that table, but D and trimming were determined from the DNA. The table records some 120,000 clones, roughly 84% of them present only once. The CDR3 covers 18 residues. Trimming removed 0 bases from V and 7 bases from J, with 21 bases in between. The germline V gene has CDR1 LGHNA and CDR2 YNFKEQ. The sequencing input was peripheral blood. The rearrangement joins TRBV4-2 to TRBJ2-2; tentatively, D is TRBD1 (5 bases). The sequence was collected from a woman of 80 years or more with acute or convalescent COVID-19. CDR3 coding DNA: TGTGCCAGCAGCCAAGAGTCCTTTACAGGCAGGCTCGTCGGGGAGCTGTTTTTT. Protein: CASSQESFTGRLVGELFF.